Following are 19 T cell receptor beta chains from one sample sequenced in a study of T-cell reconstitution after alpha-beta-depleted transplantation in children. As it was prepared, the TCRbeta library received unique molecular identifiers. Using its own MiXCR run on the PCR reads, TCRdb lists one record per CDR3 protein. The repertoire consists of under 20,000 distinct CDR3 sequences, with 10% to 15% occurring once and the leading ten covering roughly 35%. Sequenced material: PBMCs, mostly from graft donor cells, taken 60 days after TCRalphabeta/CD19-depleted stem cell transplant. The receptor set was obtained from a female patient aged 2-9 years who had a stem cell transplant for congenital amegakaryocytic thrombocytopenia, so the T cells may come from the graft donor.

This clonotype is labeled medium-sized. The CDR3 loop reads CSAPNGGSYHEQFF. The CDR3 bases are TGCAGTGCGCCTAATGGGGGGAGTTATCATGAGCAGTTCTTC. J is TRBJ2-1 and V is TRBV20-1; tentative D call: TRBD2 (6 bases). In germline, CDR1 is DFQATT, CDR2 SNEGSKA (reference sequence). Trimming shortened V by 6 bases and J by 8 bases, and 20 bases separated the two germline ends. This CDR3 spans 14 amino acids.

In its sample, this clonotype was seen many times. This chain joins TRBV7-9 and TRBJ2-7; the match to TRBD2 covers 14 bases. Germline CDR1 SEHNR, CDR2 FQNEAQ (reference sequence). CDR3 length equals 14 residues. With V trimmed by 4 bases and J by 6 bases, 2 bases remained unmatched. The CDR3: CASSWTSGRREQYF. CDR3 bases: TGTGCCAGCAGCTGGACTAGCGGGAGGCGCGAGCAGTACTTC.

This clonotype was picked up many times. CDR3 residues: CASTPLLGLRGSPLHF. CDR3 coding DNA: TGTGCCAGCACTCCTCTTTTGGGTCTAAGGGGTTCACCCCTCCACTTT. The chain links TRBV27 to TRBJ1-6; D perhaps matches TRBD1 (5 bases). The CDR3 sequence is 16 residues long. Trimming shortened V by 7 bases and J by 9 bases, and 22 bases separated the two germline ends. Per the germline V gene, CDR1 is MNHEY and CDR2 is SMNVEV (reference sequence).

This clonotype was picked up many times. V usage is TRBV29-1 and J usage is TRBJ2-3; TRBD1 might be the D (5 bases). Germline-derived CDR1 and CDR2 are SQVTM and ANQGSEA. Deletions cut 6 bases from V and 4 bases from J, with 11 bases between. This CDR3 has 12 residues. CDR3 coding DNA: TGCAGCGTGGCCCCAGGGCCAGATACGCAGTATTTT. Residues: CSVAPGPDTQYF.

This clonotype was seen many times. V and J are TRBV20-1 and TRBJ1-1, with 12 positions matching TRBD1. Germline CDR1 reads DFQATT; CDR2 reads SNEGSKA (reference sequence). V dropped 0 bases and J dropped 1; count of bases not matched to a gene: 9. The CDR3 runs 18 residues. The CDR3 nucleotides are TGCAGTGCTAGAGATCCCGGGACAGGGGGCCTTAAGAACACTGAAGCTTTCTTT. It encodes CSARDPGTGGLKNTEAFF.

There are many counts of this clonotype. V usage is TRBV11-2 and J usage is TRBJ1-2; D gene uncertain. CDR1 SGHAT and CDR2 FQNNGV come from the germline V gene. V lost 0 bases and J lost 3, with 14 bases in between. The CDR3 contains 16 residues. This CDR3 reads CASSLDSVGRDYGYTF. The CDR3 coding sequence is TGTGCCAGCAGCTTAGACTCCGTAGGGAGAGACTATGGCTACACCTTC.

This clonotype was found many times. The rearrangement uses TRBV10-3 and TRBJ2-7; D tentatively reads TRBD1 or TRBD2 (6 bases each). Germline CDR1 ENHRY, CDR2 SYGVKD. The V end lost 7 bases, the J end lost 3 bases, and 19 bases lay between the germline ends. This CDR3 region has 15 residues. The CDR3 protein is CAITQSGQGNYEQYF. CDR3 DNA sequence: TGTGCCATCACCCAAAGCGGGCAGGGGAACTACGAGCAGTACTTC.

This clonotype appeared many times. The chain links TRBV28 to TRBJ2-3, with 7 bases aligning to TRBD2. The germline V gene has CDR1 MDHEN and CDR2 SYDVKM. This CDR3 has 15 residues. V lost 3 bases, J lost 5 bases, and 8 bases stayed unmatched. The CDR3 DNA follows: TGTGCCAGCAGTTTGCCGGCGGGGGTAGTAGATACGCAGTATTTT. It encodes CASSLPAGVVDTQYF. Complete variable domain (other parts from reference TRBV28 and TRBJ2-3): DVKVTQSSRYLVKRTGEKVFLECVQDMDHENMFWYRQDPGLGLRLIYFSYDVKMKEKGDIPEGYSVSREKKERFSLILESASTNQTSMYLCASSLPAGVVDTQYFGPGTRLTVL.

There are many counts of this clonotype. This chain joins TRBV29-1 and TRBJ2-7; D not resolved. The CDR3 is 13 residues long. CDR1 and CDR2 (germline): SQVTM, ANQGSEA. Trimming shortened V by 6 bases and J by 2 bases, and 14 bases separated the two germline ends. The CDR3 DNA reads TGCAGCGTGATGGTAGACGCGCCCTACGAGCAGTACTTC. Amino acid sequence: CSVMVDAPYEQYF.

This clonotype was detected only once. A read error may explain this, as a much larger clone is one base away. V gene TRBV7-6 combines with J gene TRBJ2-3, with 7 bases aligning to TRBD2. V was pared by 2 bases and J by 1 base, with 3 bases of the junction left unmatched. The CDR3 has 15 amino acids. Germline CDR1 and CDR2: SGHVS and FNYEAQ. CDR3 protein: CASSLSLAGTDTQYF. The CDR3 nucleotides read TGTGCCAGCAGCTTAAGCCTAGCGGGCACAGATACGCAGTATTTT. The full variable domain, with the rest looked up from reference TRBV7-6 and TRBJ2-3, is GAGVSQSPRYKVTKRGQDVALRCDPISGHVSLYWYRQALGQGPEFLTYFNYEAQQDKSGLPNDRFSAERPEGSISTLTIQRTEQRDSAMYRCASSLSLAGTDTQYFGPGTRLTVL.

This clonotype was observed many times. The chain joins TRBV4-1 to TRBJ2-3, with a weak D call TRBD1 (6 bases). This CDR3 is built from 15 residues. Trimming removed 1 base at V and 1 base at J, with 9 bases between. CDR1 and CDR2 (germline): MGHRA, YSYEKL. The CDR3 spells CASSQGGRGTDTQYF. DNA of the CDR3: TGCGCCAGCAGCCAAGGGGGGCGAGGCACAGATACGCAGTATTTT.

The CDR3 loop reads CASSYAGTEKETQYF. DNA for the CDR3: TGTGCCAGCAGCTACGCCGGGACTGAGAAAGAGACCCAGTACTTC. The chain employs TRBV11-2 and TRBJ2-5; maybe TRBD2 (6 bases). Trimming took 4 bases from V and 3 from J, leaving 15 bases between them. The CDR3 totals 15 residues. The germline V gene encodes CDR1 SGHAT and CDR2 FQNNGV.

There are many counts of this clonotype. J is TRBJ1-6 and V is TRBV20-1, with 8 bases identical to TRBD1. Germline CDR1 and CDR2: DFQATT and SNEGSKA (reference sequence). V trimming: 2 bases; J trimming: 10 bases; junction bases outside the gene matches: 7. This CDR3 has 14 residues. The CDR3 sequence is CSARKAGGLSPLHF. As DNA, the CDR3 is TGCAGTGCTAGAAAAGCAGGGGGCTTGTCACCCCTCCACTTT.

This clonotype appeared many times. J is TRBJ2-1 and V is TRBV12-3 or TRBV12-4; possibly TRBD2 for D (7 bases). Trimming stripped 4 bases from V and 9 bases from J, with 10 bases between. This CDR3 has 12 residues. In DNA, the CDR3 is TGTGCCAGCAGTTGGAGGGGGGGTGAGCAGTTCTTC. Its protein is CASSWRGGEQFF.

The V call is TRBV20-1, the J call TRBJ1-2; 10 bases agree with TRBD1. Germline trimming cut 5 bases from V and 4 bases from J; bases unmatched to any gene: 13. The CDR3 spans 16 residues. Per germline, CDR1 DFQATT and CDR2 SNEGSKA (reference sequence). This CDR3 reads CSAPHHDRGPSYGYTF. DNA for the CDR3: TGCAGTGCTCCCCATCATGACAGGGGGCCTTCCTATGGCTACACCTTC.

This clonotype was seen many times. This chain links TRBV18 with TRBJ1-1; the match to TRBD1 covers 11 bases. Trimming at V came to 6 bases and at J to 1 base, leaving 7 bases not matched to a gene. CDR3 length: 16 residues. Germline CDR1 KGHSH, CDR2 LQKENI. The CDR3 sequence is CASSPAGQGENTEAFF. Written as DNA, the CDR3 is TGTGCCAGCTCCCCGGCGGGACAGGGGGAGAACACTGAAGCTTTCTTT.

The genes are TRBV5-1 and TRBJ2-2; D is uncertain. V was pared by 8 bases and J by 8 bases, with 40 bases between. The CDR3 has 21 amino acids. Germline CDR1 reads SGHRS; CDR2 reads YFSETQ. The CDR3 spells CARGSRLGMRSSPFLWGELFF. The CDR3 DNA reads as TGCGCCAGGGGCTCCAGGCTGGGGATGAGGTCCTCGCCTTTCCTTTGGGGGGAGCTGTTTTTT.

This clonotype was seen at least ten times. V and J are TRBV10-3 and TRBJ1-2; TRBD1 matches 12 bases. Per the germline V gene, CDR1 is ENHRY and CDR2 is SYGVKD. This CDR3 has 17 residues. With V trimmed by 6 bases and J by 1 base, 9 bases remained unmatched. CDR3 nucleotide sequence: TGTGCCATCAGAGCCGGGACAGGGGGCAGATATAACTATGGCTACACCTTC. Translated, it gives CAIRAGTGGRYNYGYTF.

This clonotype was detected many times. The rearrangement uses TRBV6-1 and TRBJ1-5; D is possibly TRBD1 (6 bases). V lost 6 bases and J lost 2, with 17 bases in between. CDR3 size: 16 residues. Germline CDR1 MNHNS, CDR2 SASEGT. The CDR3 is CASRPPGHRGNQPQHF. In DNA form, the CDR3 reads TGTGCCAGCAGACCACCGGGACATAGGGGCAATCAGCCCCAGCATTTT.